This record concerns one TCR beta chain sequence. Its matching antigen is unknown. These data are taken from a study of T cell responses to AZD1222 COVID-19 vaccine. Study findings and constraints: Targeting of unmutated variant regions was reportedly seen in nearly half of spike-specific TCRs.

Germline CDR1 LGHNA, CDR2 YNFKEQ. Trimming took 0 bases from V and 4 from J, leaving 12 bases between them. The CDR3 is 16 amino acids. TCRdb keeps only in-frame clones here, not all; method: immunoSEQ multiplex PCR. Here the sample spans over 130,000 clones, approximately 87% being singletons. J is TRBJ2-2 and V is TRBV4-2; D might be TRBD1 (6 bases). This receptor was taken from an adult who received the AZD1222 COVID-19 vaccine. This specimen consisted of peripheral blood, obtained 28 days after the second AZD1222 dose. CDR3 sequence reads: CASSQEPIRGTGELFF. The CDR3 nucleotides are TGTGCCAGCAGCCAAGAGCCGATCAGGGGCACCGGGGAGCTGTTTTTT.